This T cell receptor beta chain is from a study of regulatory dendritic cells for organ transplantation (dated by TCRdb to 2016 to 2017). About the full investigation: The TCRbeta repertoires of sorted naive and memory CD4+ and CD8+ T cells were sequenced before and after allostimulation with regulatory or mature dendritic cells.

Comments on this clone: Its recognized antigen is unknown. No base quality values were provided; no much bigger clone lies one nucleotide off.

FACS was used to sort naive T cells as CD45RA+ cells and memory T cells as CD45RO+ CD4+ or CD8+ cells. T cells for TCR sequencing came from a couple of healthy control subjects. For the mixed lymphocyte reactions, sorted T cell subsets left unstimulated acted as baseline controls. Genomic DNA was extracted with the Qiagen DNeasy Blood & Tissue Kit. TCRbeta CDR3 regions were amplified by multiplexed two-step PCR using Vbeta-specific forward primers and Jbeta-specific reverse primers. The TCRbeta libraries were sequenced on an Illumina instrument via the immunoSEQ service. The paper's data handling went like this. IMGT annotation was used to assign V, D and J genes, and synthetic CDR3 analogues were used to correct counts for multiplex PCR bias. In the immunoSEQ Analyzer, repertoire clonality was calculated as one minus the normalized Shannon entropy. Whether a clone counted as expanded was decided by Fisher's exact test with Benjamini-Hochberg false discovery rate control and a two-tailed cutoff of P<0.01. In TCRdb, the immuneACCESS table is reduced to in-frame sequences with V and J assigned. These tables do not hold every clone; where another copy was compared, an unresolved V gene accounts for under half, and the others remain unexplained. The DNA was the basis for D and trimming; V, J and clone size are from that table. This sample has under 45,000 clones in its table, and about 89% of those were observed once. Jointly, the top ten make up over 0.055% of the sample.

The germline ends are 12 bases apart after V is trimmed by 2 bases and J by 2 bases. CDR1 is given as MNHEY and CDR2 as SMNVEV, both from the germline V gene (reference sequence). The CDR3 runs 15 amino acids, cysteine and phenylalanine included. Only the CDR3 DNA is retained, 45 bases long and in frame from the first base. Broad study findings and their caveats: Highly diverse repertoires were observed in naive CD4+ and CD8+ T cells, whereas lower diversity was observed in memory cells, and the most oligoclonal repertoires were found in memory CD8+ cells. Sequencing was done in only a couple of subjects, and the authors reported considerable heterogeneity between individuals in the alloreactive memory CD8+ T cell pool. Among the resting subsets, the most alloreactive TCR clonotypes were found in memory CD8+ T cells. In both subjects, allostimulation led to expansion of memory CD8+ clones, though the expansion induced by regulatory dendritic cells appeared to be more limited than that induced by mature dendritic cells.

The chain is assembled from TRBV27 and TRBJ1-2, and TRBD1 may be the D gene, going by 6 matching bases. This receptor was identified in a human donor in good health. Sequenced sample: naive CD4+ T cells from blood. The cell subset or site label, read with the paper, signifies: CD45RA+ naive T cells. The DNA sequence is TGTGCCAGCAGTTTAGGGGGCGTAAGAAACTATGGCTACACCTTC. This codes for CASSLGGVRNYGYTF.